Detailed here is one T cell receptor beta chain. Its antigen is not known. CDR3 length equals 14 residues. The germline V and J ends were trimmed by 2 bases and 4 bases, with 9 bases remaining between them. Germline loops: CDR1 SGHAT, CDR2 FQDESV (reference sequence). This sample is part of a study of OX40 agonist ivuxolimab in advanced cancers. Study at large: An agonistic human IgG2 monoclonal antibody against OX40 (CD134) was given. Three partial responders included one hepatocellular carcinoma patient and two cutaneous melanoma patients. Notes on the study in general: Expanded clones were, on average, more numerous in CD8+ T cells than in CD4+.

Sequencing was performed with immunoSEQ multiplex PCR; in TCRdb, only in-frame clones are kept and a portion is missing. The data contain over 95,000 clones, roughly 90% of them singletons. Blood specimens came from baseline, cycle 4 day 1, and cycle 7 day 1. This specimen consisted of CD4+ or CD8+ T cells sorted from blood, obtained in a trial of the OX40 agonist ivuxolimab. The chain recombines TRBV11-1 with TRBJ2-1; TRBD1 might be the D (6 bases). This TCR derives from an adult with an advanced solid tumor such as melanoma, head and neck, liver or kidney cancer. The CDR3 coding sequence is TGTGCCAGCAGCTTAAGGGGACAATACAATGAGCAGTTCTTC. This sequence encodes CASSLRGQYNEQFF.